This TCR beta chain was sequenced during a study of chemoradiotherapy in HPV16-positive cancers. General study points: During treatment, candidate HPV-specific clones and E7-related motifs expanded in tumor.

Concerning this clone: The antigen is not known.

Here immunoSEQ multiplex PCR was the method, and the copy in TCRdb shows in-frame clones only, minus some. Of 50,000 to 55,000 clones listed, around nine tenths are singletons. V was shortened by 0 bases and J by 3 bases, with 9 bases between the two germline ends. The germline V gene has CDR1 SGHTA and CDR2 FQGNSA. This CDR3 has 14 amino acids. This material consisted of blood, taken from a patient who underwent chemoradiotherapy. This clonotype was obtained from a human donor with HPV-associated anogenital cancer. The J gene is TRBJ2-7, the V gene TRBV7-2, with D uncertain. The CDR3 protein is CASSLAGLDYEQYF. As DNA, the CDR3 is TGTGCCAGCAGCTTAGCGGGATTGGACTACGAGCAGTACTTC.